The rows below give T cell receptor beta chains drawn from one sample of a study of T cell responses to AZD1222 COVID-19 vaccine. Sequencing was performed with immunoSEQ multiplex PCR; in TCRdb, only in-frame clones are kept and a portion is missing. The repertoire holds 55,000 to 75,000 clones, with 85% as singletons. Sequences were derived from peripheral blood, sampled on day 0 of AZD1222 vaccination. Receptor source: an adult in good health. Both conserved end residues are part of each CDR3. For some rows the clone size is stated as once, few or many, or as a class when expanded; others skip it.

J | size | V | CDR3
TRBJ2-7 | - | TRBV9 | CASSVATSGSEQYF
TRBJ2-1 | - | TRBV27 | CASSLGRLVVHNEQFF
TRBJ1-1 | - | TRBV29-1 | CSVVQGLNTEAFF
TRBJ1-3 | - | TRBV5-6 | CASSLVWDSGNTIYF
TRBJ1-1 | - | TRBV19 | CASSIERVNTEAFF
TRBJ2-7 | - | TRBV4-1 | CASSPDRGGYEQYF
TRBJ2-5 | - | TRBV6-6 | CASSDRQGTETQYF
TRBJ2-7 | few | TRBV4-1 | CASSQADRYYEQYF
TRBJ1-3 | once | TRBV4-2 | CATTGQTLSGNTIYF
TRBJ2-5 | - | TRBV5-1 | CASVRRDLQETQYF